This record concerns one TCR beta chain sequence. This sample is drawn from a study of blood T cell repertoires in COVID-19. Across the whole study: COVID-19 samples collected from the United States, Italy and Spain covered acute and convalescent phases. Sample material is recorded as cDNA or gDNA derived from T cells, B-cell-depleted T cells, or PBMCs.

Original analysis: Amplifying reference gene primers gave estimates of nucleated cell counts. Here immunoSEQ multiplex PCR was the method, and the copy in TCRdb shows in-frame clones only, minus some. The V and J calls and clone size were taken over from that table, and D and trimming were inferred from the DNA. The sample gives roughly 150,000 clones, approximately 91% of which show up once; more than 2% is in the top ten. Trimming pared 3 bases from V and 8 bases from J, leaving 10 bases between. Germline CDR1 is GTSNPN and CDR2 is SVGIG (reference sequence). The CDR3 extends over 12 amino acids. V is TRBV30 and J is TRBJ1-4; D gene unclear. The material sequenced was peripheral blood. The sequence was obtained from a man younger than 30 with acute or convalescent COVID-19. In nucleotides, the CDR3 is TGTGCCTGGAGCTCGGGTAACGAAAAACTGTTTTTT. It codes for CAWSSGNEKLFF.